These T cell receptor beta chains were read from a single sample in a study of shared clonotypes between healthy human individuals. Profiled with immunoSEQ multiplex PCR; TCRdb holds only in-frame clones, not every one. The sample has roughly 2.2 million clones; around 92% are singletons. The sample was naive CD4+ T cells from PBMCs. These receptors all come from a man younger than 30 in good health. Some clones in this sample may be carry-over from other donors' samples. Each CDR3 is given with its conserved first and last residue. The D gene is left open where the match is weak. Clone sizes are given selectively: once, few, many, or a class where the clone is expanded.

j_call d_call v_call clone_size cdr3_nt cdr3_aa
TRBJ1-2 - TRBV5-4 - TGTGCCAGCAGCTTGTTTGACAGGCCTGGCGGCTACACCTTC CASSLFDRPGGYTF
TRBJ1-1 TRBD1 TRBV7-9 few TGTGCCAGCAGCTTACCCCGGGACAGTTTGAACACTGAAGCTTTCTTT CASSLPRDSLNTEAFF
TRBJ2-3 TRBD2 TRBV7-2 - TGTGCCAGCAGATCAGGAATAGCGGGAGCAGATACGCAGTATTTT CASRSGIAGADTQYF
TRBJ1-2 - TRBV20-1 - TGCAGTGTGTGGCTTAGGGGTGGCTACACCTTC CSVWLRGGYTF
TRBJ2-2 - TRBV2 - TGTGCCAGCTCACAGGTCGCCGGGGAGCTGTTTTTT CASSQVAGELFF
TRBJ2-5 - TRBV2 - TGTGCCAGCATGTCCCCCAGACACATCCAAGAGACCCAGTACTTC CASMSPRHIQETQYF
TRBJ2-3 - TRBV12-5 - TGTGCTAGTGGTTTGGCCCACATAGCGCCTTCGCCACGCACAGATACGCAGTATTTT CASGLAHIAPSPRTDTQYF
TRBJ2-7 - TRBV5-1 - TGCGCCAGCAGCTTGCTTGACGAGCAGTACTTC CASSLLDEQYF
TRBJ2-6 - TRBV18 - TGTGCCAGCTCGCCCACGGGAGAGGCATACGGGGCCAACGTCCTGACTTTC CASSPTGEAYGANVLTF
TRBJ2-2 TRBD2 TRBV5-1 - TGCGCCAGCAGCTTGCGTGGGCTAGCGGCTTCTCTGGCGTCCGGGGAGCTGTTTTTT CASSLRGLAASLASGELFF
TRBJ2-5 - TRBV15 - TGTGCCACCAGCTGGGGGCAAGAGACCCAGTACTTC CATSWGQETQYF
TRBJ1-5 TRBD1 TRBV6-9 - TGTGCCAGACCGACAGGGATCAATCAGCCCCAGCATTTT CARPTGINQPQHF
TRBJ1-4 - TRBV15 - TGTGCCACCAGCAGAGGTGACTCTTTCAATGAAAAACTGTTTTTT CATSRGDSFNEKLFF